This is a list of T cell receptor beta chains from one sample in a study of blood T cell repertoires in COVID-19. Assay: immunoSEQ multiplex PCR; the TCRdb copy retains only in-frame clones and omits some. The repertoire holds 110,000 to 150,000 clones, with 75% to 85% as singletons. The sequenced material came from peripheral blood. The source of these receptors is a man aged 45-60 years with acute or convalescent COVID-19. CDR3s include the opening cysteine and the closing phenylalanine or tryptophan. D genes are given only for firm matches. Expanded clones are given a class, and other clones once, few, many or no size at all.

clone size	D gene	V gene	J gene	CDR3 protein	CDR3 DNA
few	NA	TRBV19	TRBJ1-5	CASTYRVGDIKYFSNQPQHF	TGTGCCAGTACCTACCGAGTCGGGGACATAAAGTACTTCTCCAATCAGCCCCAGCATTTT
NA	TRBD1	TRBV18	TRBJ2-1	CASSPTGTGGNEQFF	TGTGCCAGCTCACCGACCGGGACAGGGGGGAATGAGCAGTTCTTC
NA	NA	TRBV11-2	TRBJ2-7	CASSLGRGPSYEQYF	TGTGCCAGCAGCTTAGGGCGGGGGCCTTCCTACGAGCAGTACTTC
NA	NA	TRBV29-1	TRBJ2-7	CSVLVNTYEQYF	TGCAGCGTTCTTGTCAACACCTACGAGCAGTACTTC
NA	NA	TRBV12-2	TRBJ2-5	CASRGFCGGKRQETQYF	TGTGCAAGTCGAGGTTTTTGCGGGGGGAAACGTCAAGAGACCCAGTACTTC
NA	NA	TRBV11-3	TRBJ1-2	CASSLDQRGTYGYTF	TGTGCCAGCAGCTTAGATCAGCGGGGGACCTATGGCTACACCTTC
once	NA	TRBV3-1/TRBV3-2	TRBJ1-2	CASSQVTENYGYTF	TGTGCCAGCAGCCAAGTAACAGAGAACTATGGCTACACCTTC
NA	TRBD2	TRBV11-2	TRBJ2-2	CASSSGTSGYTGELFF	TGTGCCAGCAGCTCCGGGACTAGCGGGTACACCGGGGAGCTGTTTTTT
NA	TRBD2	TRBV27	TRBJ2-3	CASSLSGLATDTQYF	TGTGCCAGCAGTTTATCCGGACTAGCGACAGATACGCAGTATTTT
NA	NA	TRBV30	TRBJ1-2	CARTGEAYGYTF	TGTGCCCGAACGGGGGAGGCCTATGGCTACACCTTC
NA	TRBD1	TRBV12-3/TRBV12-4	TRBJ1-2	CASRGQGYYGYTF	TGTGCCAGCAGAGGACAGGGGTACTATGGCTACACCTTC
few	TRBD2	TRBV27	TRBJ2-7	CASSRTSGGSYEQYF	TGTGCCAGCAGTAGGACTAGCGGGGGTTCCTACGAGCAGTACTTC
NA	TRBD2	TRBV27	TRBJ2-3	CASRRTSGGPNTQYF	TGTGCCAGCAGAAGAACTAGCGGGGGGCCTAATACGCAGTATTTT
NA	TRBD2	TRBV30	TRBJ2-5	CAWAGLAQETQYF	TGTGCCTGGGCGGGACTAGCGCAAGAGACCCAGTACTTC
NA	TRBD1	TRBV4-1	TRBJ2-4	CASSQVSRGLVDIQYF	TGCGCCAGCAGCCAAGTTTCCAGGGGGTTGGTAGACATTCAGTACTTC
NA	NA	TRBV7-9	TRBJ2-1	CASSLATGIHEQFF	TGTGCCAGCAGCTTAGCGACGGGTATCCATGAGCAGTTCTTC
NA	TRBD1	TRBV19	TRBJ1-5	CASSGTGGNQPQHF	TGTGCCAGTAGCGGGACAGGGGGAAATCAGCCCCAGCATTTT
few	NA	TRBV27	TRBJ2-2	CASSLRVGSAGELFF	TGTGCCAGCAGTTTACGGGTCGGATCGGCCGGGGAGCTGTTTTTT
NA	TRBD2	TRBV7-2	TRBJ2-3	CASSIMTSGISTDTQYF	TGTGCCAGCAGCATAATGACTAGCGGCATTAGCACAGATACGCAGTATTTT
NA	TRBD1	TRBV7-9	TRBJ1-1	CASSTTGTENTEAFF	TGTGCCAGCAGCACAACCGGGACAGAGAACACTGAAGCTTTCTTT
NA	TRBD1	TRBV6-6	TRBJ1-1	CASIARTGGEAFF	TGTGCCAGCATCGCCCGGACAGGGGGTGAAGCTTTCTTT
NA	TRBD1	TRBV10-3	TRBJ1-1	CAISVGQGNTEAFF	TGTGCCATCAGTGTTGGACAGGGGAACACTGAAGCTTTCTTT
NA	TRBD2	TRBV7-6	TRBJ2-1	CASSRAGGNNEQFF	TGTGCCAGCAGCCGAGCGGGAGGGAACAATGAGCAGTTCTTC